This T cell receptor beta chain derives from a study of STAT3 mutations in large granular lymphocyte leukemia. Of note for this clone: Its antigen is still unknown.

Method: immunoSEQ multiplex PCR; TCRdb's copy keeps in-frame clones and lacks some. The table shows some 2,000 clones, with roughly two thirds occurring only once. General study findings and limits: At least one immunodominant TCR beta clonotype appeared in every T-cell large granular lymphocyte leukemia patient.

The specimen was peripheral blood mononuclear cells. The TCR sequence derives from a man aged 50 to 60 with T-cell large granular lymphocyte leukemia. Some clones in this sample may be carry-over from other donors' samples.

Here the CDR3 reads CSADSSYEQYF. Here the CDR3 DNA reads TGCAGTGCTGACAGCTCCTACGAGCAGTACTTC. V gene TRBV20-1 combines with J gene TRBJ2-7; a possible D gene is TRBD1 (5 bases). CDR1 is DFQATT, CDR2 SNEGSKA, per germline (reference sequence). The CDR3 consists of 11 residues. V was pared by 5 bases and J by 0 bases, with 5 bases between.